These 30 T cell receptor beta chains were all obtained from the same sample, sequenced in a study of blood T cell repertoires in COVID-19. Measured with immunoSEQ multiplex PCR; TCRdb has only the in-frame clones, and not every one. The sample carries 180,000 or so clones, roughly 88% recorded once. The material sequenced was PBMCs or T cells enriched from blood (not recorded which). The source is a woman aged 60-75 years who had recovered from COVID-19.

A word on this clone: This same CDR3 is encoded by further DNA sequences in the sample. This sequence joins TRBV3-1 (or the pseudogene TRBV3-2) and TRBJ2-5; TRBD1 matches 8 bases. The CDR3 has 14 residues. In germline, CDR1 is LGHDT, CDR2 YNNKEL (reference sequence). The J segment lost 5 bases and the V segment lost 3 bases, leaving 5 bases of the junction unmatched. The CDR3 sequence: CASSQGTGRETQYF. The CDR3 DNA reads TGTGCCAGCAGCCAGGGGACAGGACGGGAGACCCAGTACTTC.

The rearrangement joins TRBV5-8 to TRBJ2-7; TRBD2 aligns across 7 bases. In germline, CDR1 is SGHTS, CDR2 YDEGEE. The CDR3 runs to 14 residues. With V trimmed by 0 bases and J by 0 bases, 0 bases remained unmatched. The CDR3 DNA reads TGTGCCAGCAGCTTGGGCGGGAGCTCCTACGAGCAGTACTTC. Translation: CASSLGGSSYEQYF.

The V and J genes are TRBV2 and TRBJ1-5; D uncertain. The CDR3 spans 16 residues. Germline-derived CDR1 and CDR2 are SNHLY and FYNNEI. V lost 4 bases, J lost 2 bases, and 15 bases lay in between. The DNA of the CDR3 is TGTGCCAGCAGTGGCCCCGGAGGCATTGGCAATCAGCCCCAGCATTTT. It is translated as CASSGPGGIGNQPQHF.

The chain carries TRBV20-1 and TRBJ2-7; tentative D call: TRBD1 (6 bases). The germline V gene encodes CDR1 DFQATT and CDR2 SNEGSKA (reference sequence). Between the trimmed V and J ends, which lost 3 bases and 4 bases, there was a span of 16 bases. CDR3 size: 14 residues. CDR3 DNA sequence: TGCAGTGCTAGTTACCAGGCAGGGGCGTACGAGCAGTACTTC. Its translation: CSASYQAGAYEQYF.

The rearrangement uses TRBV24-1 and TRBJ2-1; 8 nucleotides match TRBD1. This CDR3 is built from 13 residues. CDR1 and CDR2 from the germline V gene are KGHDR and SFDVKD. V trimming: 5 bases; J trimming: 8 bases; junction bases outside the gene matches: 4. The CDR3 DNA sequence: TGTGCCACCAGTGCCGGACAGGGACATGAGCAGTTCTTC. Protein sequence: CATSAGQGHEQFF.

Remarks on this clone: At one end, the junction sequence differs from germline, possibly due to a read error. The V and J genes are TRBV3-1 (or the pseudogene TRBV3-2) and TRBJ1-3; TRBD1 aligns across 7 bases. Germline V gene sequence: CDR1 LGHDT, CDR2 YNNKEL (reference sequence). This CDR3 region has 12 residues. The CDR3 sequence is CASTGAGNTIYF. In nucleotides, the CDR3 is TGTGCGAGCACAGGGGCTGGAAACACCATATATTTT.

This chain links TRBV7-8 with TRBJ1-3, with TRBD1 as a possible D gene (6 bases). This CDR3 contains 15 residues. The germline gives CDR1 SGHVS, CDR2 FQNEAQ. V was trimmed by 2 bases and J by 2 bases, leaving 10 bases between them. CDR3 DNA: TGTGCCAGCAGCTTATTGGGGGCCCCTGGAAACACCATATATTTT. Its protein product is CASSLLGAPGNTIYF.

The J gene is TRBJ2-3, the V gene TRBV19; possible D gene TRBD2, 5 bases. The germline V gene encodes CDR1 LNHDA and CDR2 SQIVND (reference sequence). V shed 6 bases and J shed 3 bases, with 19 bases lying between them. This CDR3 has 16 residues. CDR3 DNA sequence: TGTGCCAGTAGCAAATCGGGATTTGGGGTTACAGATACGCAGTATTTT. It encodes CASSKSGFGVTDTQYF.

J is TRBJ2-5 and V is TRBV30, with 7 bases that match TRBD2. Germline values: CDR1 GTSNPN, CDR2 SVGIG (reference sequence). The CDR3 loop spans 11 amino acids. Here the CDR3 reads CAWGGVGTQYF. The CDR3, as DNA: TGTGCTTGGGGGGGAGTCGGGACCCAGTACTTC.

The chain couples TRBV7-6 to TRBJ2-5; 11 bases line up with TRBD2. V lost 2 bases and J lost 5; bases outside the gene matches: 10. Per germline, CDR1 SGHVS and CDR2 FNYEAQ. The length of the CDR3 is 17 residues. CDR3 nucleotides: TGTGCCAGCAGCTTACTAGCGGGGGGCCTCGGGGAGGAGACCCAGTACTTC. This sequence encodes CASSLLAGGLGEETQYF.

The genes are TRBV4-2 and TRBJ2-2; D is uncertain. The V end lost 0 bases, the J end lost 0 bases, and 11 bases lay between the germline ends. Germline values: CDR1 LGHNA, CDR2 YNFKEQ. The CDR3 is made up of 17 amino acids. The CDR3 coding sequence is TGTGCCAGCAGCCAAGATGTCGCGGTTACGAACACCGGGGAGCTGTTTTTT. Translation gives CASSQDVAVTNTGELFF.

The J gene is TRBJ2-2, the V gene TRBV9; D gene uncertain. Germline V gives CDR1 SGDLS, CDR2 YYNGEE. The CDR3 totals 13 residues. V lost 4 bases, J lost 10 bases, and 14 bases lay in between. The CDR3 nucleotides are TGTGCCAGCAGCCCCTCTATTGTTTCGGAGCTGTTTTTT. Its protein product is CASSPSIVSELFF.

CDR3 coding DNA: TGTGCCTGGAGTGCAGGGGGCGCGGAGCAAAAACTGTTTTTT. Translation gives CAWSAGGAEQKLFF. The rearrangement joins TRBV30 to TRBJ1-4; 8 nucleotides align to TRBD1. V dropped 1 base and J dropped 9; count of bases not matched to a gene: 7. This CDR3 is built from 14 residues. Germline V CDR1 and CDR2: GTSNPN, SVGIG (reference sequence).

The genes are TRBV9 and TRBJ2-7; 13 bases are a match to TRBD2. The V gene end was trimmed by 4 bases and the J gene end by 5 bases; junction bases not matched to a gene: 12. Per germline, CDR1 SGDLS and CDR2 YYNGEE. The CDR3 runs 17 residues. The CDR3 loop reads CASSFGPGLAGVHEQYF. The CDR3 DNA reads as TGTGCCAGCAGCTTTGGTCCCGGACTAGCGGGGGTTCACGAGCAGTACTTC.

This chain links TRBV10-3 with TRBJ1-1; TRBD1 matches at 11 bases. The CDR3 length is 15 residues. V lost 3 bases and J lost 5; bases outside the gene matches: 5. Germline V lookup: CDR1 ENHRY, CDR2 SYGVKD. The CDR3 nucleotides read TGTGCCATCAGTGACAAAGGGACAGGGGGTACTGAAGCTTTCTTT. This gives the protein CAISDKGTGGTEAFF.

This clone was observed a single time. The chain's CDR3 is CSASQGASNEKLFF. In DNA form, the CDR3 reads TGCAGTGCTAGTCAGGGGGCCTCTAATGAAAAACTGTTTTTT. V usage is TRBV20-1 and J usage is TRBJ1-4; 8 nucleotides match TRBD1. Germline lookup yields CDR1 DFQATT and CDR2 SNEGSKA (reference sequence). V shed 3 bases and J 3 bases; nucleotides not matched to a gene: 3. This CDR3 spans 14 amino acids.

The chain links TRBV30 to TRBJ1-2, with D uncertain. This CDR3 has 13 amino acids. Germline lookup yields CDR1 GTSNPN and CDR2 SVGIG (reference sequence). The ends were cut back, 0 bases at V and 5 bases at J, with 10 bases in the middle. CDR3 sequence (DNA): TGTGCCTGGAGTGTTAGAGGGTATTATGGCTACACCTTC. This gives the protein CAWSVRGYYGYTF.

The V call is TRBV28, the J call TRBJ1-6; D might be TRBD1 (5 bases). The CDR3 loop spans 16 amino acids. Trimming took off 5 bases at V and 9 bases at J, with 20 bases between the two ends. Germline CDR1 is MDHEN and CDR2 is SYDVKM. The CDR3 sequence: CASSGMNLQGFSPLHF. The CDR3 bases are TGTGCCAGCAGTGGAATGAACCTTCAGGGTTTTTCACCCCTCCACTTT. Variable domain in full (rest from reference TRBV28 and TRBJ1-6): DVKVTQSSRYLVKRTGEKVFLECVQDMDHENMFWYRQDPGLGLRLIYFSYDVKMKEKGDIPEGYSVSREKKERFSLILESASTNQTSMYLCASSGMNLQGFSPLHFGNGTRLTVT.

A single count supports this clone. Other DNA sequences within the sample encode an identical CDR3. The chain is built from TRBV10-3 and TRBJ1-2; D uncertain. Germline lookup yields CDR1 ENHRY and CDR2 SYGVKD. This CDR3 region has 12 residues. V was clipped by 5 bases and J by 2 bases, with 6 bases between them. The CDR3 loop is CAISPENYGYTF. The CDR3 DNA is TGTGCCATCAGTCCAGAAAACTATGGCTACACCTTC.

This chain uses TRBV6-1 with TRBJ1-1, with D unclear. The CDR3 covers 13 residues. Germline CDR1 reads MNHNS; CDR2 reads SASEGT. Trimming left V 1 base short and J 6 bases short, with 9 bases between. The CDR3 protein is CASSEGAWAEAFF. CDR3 sequence (DNA): TGTGCCAGCAGTGAAGGGGCGTGGGCTGAAGCTTTCTTT.

The gene calls are TRBV28 and TRBJ1-2; 8 bases fit TRBD1. CDR3 length: 15 residues. The V segment lost 9 bases and the J segment 8 bases; nucleotides outside the gene matches: 17. Germline CDR1 MDHEN, CDR2 SYDVKM. This CDR3 is CASKRRTGTLGGYTF. In nucleotides, the CDR3 is TGTGCCAGTAAAAGGCGGACAGGGACTCTTGGGGGCTACACCTTC.

The chain is built from TRBV7-8 and TRBJ2-5, with 9 bases aligning to TRBD1. The CDR3 is 16 residues long. Germline V gene sequence: CDR1 SGHVS, CDR2 FQNEAQ. The V segment lost 5 bases and the J segment 5 bases; nucleotides outside the gene matches: 12. The CDR3 nucleotides are TGTGCCAGCAGCCTCTCCCCGACAGGGGGGATCGAGACCCAGTACTTC. This encodes CASSLSPTGGIETQYF.

This sequence joins TRBV3-1 (or the pseudogene TRBV3-2) and TRBJ2-7; maybe TRBD1 (5 bases). V gave up 4 bases and J gave up 6 bases, with 16 bases separating them. Germline V lookup: CDR1 LGHDT, CDR2 YNNKEL (reference sequence). This CDR3 is built from 14 residues. The CDR3 protein is CASSPDTRASEQYF. The CDR3 DNA follows: TGTGCCAGCAGCCCGGACACTCGGGCGTCCGAGCAGTACTTC.

V and J are TRBV7-3 and TRBJ2-2; a weak D match, TRBD1 (5 bases). The CDR3 runs to 12 residues. With 2 bases removed from V and 7 bases from J, the gap between germline ends came to 5 bases. Germline lookup yields CDR1 SGHTA and CDR2 FQGTGA. The CDR3: CASSLQGGELFF. The CDR3 DNA reads as TGTGCCAGCAGCTTACAGGGCGGGGAGCTGTTTTTT.

This rearrangement joins TRBV4-1 to TRBJ1-4; D is unclear. Germline V gives CDR1 MGHRA, CDR2 YSYEKL. The CDR3 runs 14 residues. The V gene lost 4 bases and the J gene lost 4 bases, with 10 bases spanning the gap. The CDR3 nucleotides read TGCGCCAGCAGCCGCTATATAAGTAATGAAAAACTGTTTTTT. It specifies CASSRYISNEKLFF.

The chain joins TRBV14 to TRBJ2-5; 7 nucleotides match TRBD1. The CDR3 has 15 residues. Trimming cost V 1 base and J 5 bases; bases outside gene matches: 7. CDR1 and CDR2 from the germline V gene are SGHDN and FVKESK. CDR3 nucleotides: TGTGCCAGCAGCCAAGTCGAGGACAGGAGGGAGACCCAGTACTTC. Amino acid sequence: CASSQVEDRRETQYF.

V gene TRBV7-3 combines with J gene TRBJ1-1, with a weak D call TRBD1 (5 bases). The CDR3 loop spans 14 amino acids. The V gene's germline CDR1 is SGHTA and CDR2 FQGTGA. The V and J ends lost 4 bases and 4 bases respectively, with 13 bases between them. CDR3 coding DNA: TGTGCCAGCAGCTCCAACGACAGTCCCACTGAAGCTTTCTTT. It codes for CASSSNDSPTEAFF. Using reference TRBV7-3 and TRBJ1-1 for the parts outside the CDR3, the full variable domain is GAGVSQTPSNKVTEKGKYVELRCDPISGHTALYWYRQSLGQGPEFLIYFQGTGAADDSGLPNDRFFAVRPEGSVSTLKIQRTERGDSAVYLCASSSNDSPTEAFFGQGTRLTVV.

The chain recombines TRBV4-1 with TRBJ1-4, with 8 bases lining up with TRBD1. V gave up 2 bases and J gave up 3 bases; unmatched junction bases: 8. The germline gives CDR1 MGHRA, CDR2 YSYEKL. This CDR3 contains 17 residues. The CDR3, as DNA: TGCGCCAGCAGCCAACAGGGACAGGTGATGGCTAATGAAAAACTGTTTTTT. It translates to CASSQQGQVMANEKLFF.

This chain uses TRBV28 with TRBJ1-5, with unresolved D. The CDR3 length is 11 residues. Germline assignment: CDR1 MDHEN and CDR2 SYDVKM. Trimming took off 5 bases at V and 9 bases at J, with 8 bases between the two ends. Here the CDR3 DNA reads TGTGCCAGCAGTCCGTCGGGGCCCCAGCATTTT. Translating gives CASSPSGPQHF.

V usage is TRBV7-2 and J usage is TRBJ1-2, with D perhaps TRBD1 (6 bases). The CDR3 length is 13 residues. Germline V gene sequence: CDR1 SGHTA, CDR2 FQGNSA. Trimming pared 4 bases from V and 4 bases from J, leaving 10 bases between. The CDR3 DNA sequence: TGTGCCAGCAGCTCTGGACAGACCTATGGCTACACCTTC. Its translation is CASSSGQTYGYTF.